This TCR beta chain was sequenced in a study of CD8+ T cells in alopecia areata. Following RNA extraction, reverse transcription yielded cDNA that acted as the sequencing template. Method: immunoSEQ multiplex PCR; TCRdb's copy keeps in-frame clones and lacks some. The repertoire has around 110,000 clones, none seen only once; the ten largest take roughly a fifth. This clone was detected only a few times. Germline and genes here are mouse. The DNA ends 4 residues before the CDR3 does, and the rest of the CDR3 is filled in from the germline J gene. CDR3 length: 13 amino acids. Trimming pared 5 bases from V and 3 bases from J, leaving 12 bases between. Germline values: CDR1 NNHDY, CDR2 SYVADS.

This chain uses TRBV13-3 with TRBJ2-7; D may be TRBD1 (6 bases). The clonotype was recovered from a C3H/HeJ mouse with alopecia areata. The mouse strain carries the MHC haplotype H2-k. Source material: lesional skin. The CDR3: CASRTGQLYEQYF. The sequenced part of the CDR3 DNA is TGTGCCAGCAGGACGGGACAACTCTAT.